This T cell receptor (beta chain) was captured by sequencing in a study of blood T cells in healthy people across ages. This CDR3 contains 12 residues. Losses at the gene ends were 7 bases for V and 7 bases for J; bases not matched to a gene: 6. Germline V gives CDR1 SQVTM, CDR2 ANQGSEA. Then a second PCR, running about 6 to 12 cycles, was carried out with a sample-barcoded 5' primer and a J-beta primer mix. TCRdb reprocessed the 5' RACE reads with MiXCR, giving one entry per CDR3 protein. This table has about 1.4 million distinct CDR3 sequences, approximately 63% appearing once. Findings and caveats of the study: Leaving the PBMCs unsorted stopped any conclusive comparison of naive versus antigen-experienced cells. Naive CD4+ cell counts and diversity both ran higher in long-lived than in aged donors.

Worth noting for this clonotype: No antigen is known for it.

Input material: blood. The chain couples TRBV29-1 to TRBJ1-2; 10 nucleotides line up with TRBD1. This receptor was taken from a young man in good health. The DNA of the CDR3 is TGCAGCGCTGACAGGGGGCGGTTTGGCTACACCTTC. Translation: CSADRGRFGYTF.